These 30 T cell receptor beta chains were sequenced from one sample in a study of yellow fever vaccine responses in identical twins. TCRdb re-called the RT-PCR reads with MiXCR, one entry per CDR3 protein. Among thousands of distinct CDR3 sequences listed, around 82% were seen once. Specimen: T cells from blood (PBMCs), unsorted or a sorted subset (not recorded which), collected before or after yellow fever vaccination (not recorded which). These TCRs come from a woman younger than 30 who received the yellow fever vaccine.

The chain is built from TRBV29-1 and TRBJ2-5, with D uncertain. Trimming removed 2 bases from V and 3 bases from J, with 10 bases in between. This CDR3 contains 13 residues. CDR1 and CDR2 from the germline V gene are SQVTM and ANQGSEA. CDR3 nucleotide sequence: TGCAGCGTTGAAATACCCCGGAAAGAGACCCAGTACTTC. Amino acids: CSVEIPRKETQYF.

The CDR3 loop is CASSQVDTSYEQYF. CDR3 nucleotides: TGCGCCAGCAGCCAAGTGGACACCTCCTACGAGCAGTACTTC. The chain employs TRBV4-1 and TRBJ2-7, with D tentatively TRBD1 (5 bases). CDR1 and CDR2 from the germline V gene are MGHRA and YSYEKL. The CDR3 is 14 amino acids. Trimming stripped 1 base from V and 0 bases from J, with 7 bases between.

The CDR3 sequence: CASSEQAGETDTQYF. Here the CDR3 DNA reads TGTGCCAGCAGTGAGCAAGCGGGGGAGACAGATACGCAGTATTTT. This sequence joins TRBV6-4 and TRBJ2-3; 8 positions match TRBD2. Germline CDR1 MRHNA, CDR2 SNTAGT. This CDR3 region has 15 residues. With 3 bases clipped from V and 3 bases from J, the junction kept 5 bases outside the gene matches.

The chain combines TRBV13 with TRBJ1-5, with D unclear. Trimming took 8 bases from V and 4 from J, leaving 15 bases between them. Germline V gene data show CDR1 as PRHDT and CDR2 as FYEKMQ (reference sequence). The CDR3 runs 14 residues. Here the CDR3 DNA reads TGTGCCAGCCGCGTCAGGAATCATAATCAGCCCCAGCATTTT. Translated, it gives CASRVRNHNQPQHF.

This clonotype rates as large. The rearrangement links TRBV11-3 to TRBJ2-7; 11 nucleotides agree with TRBD2. The germline V gene encodes CDR1 SGHNT and CDR2 YENEEA. The junction had 8 bases not matched to a gene; V was cut back by 1 base and J by 3 bases. The CDR3 runs 17 residues. This CDR3 reads CASSLGAGLADNYEQYF. The CDR3 DNA sequence: TGTGCCAGCAGCTTAGGGGCGGGACTAGCGGATAACTACGAGCAGTACTTC.

Remarks on this clonotype: Mismatch with germline at one junction end may stem from a read error. The chain is built from TRBV20-1 and TRBJ2-7; 10 bases are shared with TRBD2. Germline V gene data show CDR1 as DFQATT and CDR2 as SNEGSKA (reference sequence). The CDR3 sequence is 14 residues long. The CDR3, as DNA: TGCAGTGCTGGAGATAGCGGGGGGCCCTACGAGCAGTACTTC. It codes for CSAGDSGGPYEQYF.

The CDR3 nucleotides are TGTGCCAGCAGTTACCCGGGACAGGTAGACAATGAGCAGTTCTTC. This codes for CASSYPGQVDNEQFF. The chain is built from TRBV6-2 or TRBV6-3 and TRBJ2-1, with TRBD1 matching over 8 bases. Germline V CDR1 and CDR2: MNHEY, SVGEGT. The CDR3 length is 15 residues. The V gene end was trimmed by 2 bases and the J gene end by 5 bases; junction bases not matched to a gene: 5.

The J gene is TRBJ2-7, the V gene TRBV2; the D gene could be TRBD1 or TRBD2 (6 bases each). V gave up 3 bases and J gave up 3 bases, with 12 bases separating them. The CDR3 has 14 amino acids. Germline V gene sequence: CDR1 SNHLY, CDR2 FYNNEI. The CDR3 sequence is CASSDRGASYEQYF. Written as DNA, the CDR3 is TGTGCCAGCAGTGATAGGGGGGCAAGCTACGAGCAGTACTTC.

This clonotype has only one observation. The chain couples TRBV7-6 to TRBJ1-2; no reliable D call. This CDR3 contains 15 residues. The V end lost 1 base, the J end lost 0 bases, and 9 bases lay between the germline ends. Germline CDR1 reads SGHVS; CDR2 reads FNYEAQ. The CDR3 DNA is TGTGCCAGCAGCTTAGTGCCGGATACTAACTATGGCTACACCTTC. This gives the protein CASSLVPDTNYGYTF.

The chain combines TRBV10-3 with TRBJ2-1; D is unclear. The germline gives CDR1 ENHRY, CDR2 SYGVKD. This CDR3 region has 13 residues. Trimming took off 8 bases at V and 3 bases at J, with 11 bases between the two ends. The CDR3 is CAIGREDYNEQFF. CDR3 in DNA: TGTGCCATCGGCCGAGAAGACTACAATGAGCAGTTCTTC.

The chain couples TRBV19 to TRBJ2-1, with D possibly TRBD2 on 7 matching bases. CDR3 length: 16 amino acids. Germline assignment: CDR1 LNHDA and CDR2 SQIVND (reference sequence). Trimming pared 2 bases from V and 7 bases from J, leaving 18 bases between. The CDR3, as DNA: TGTGCCAGTAGTATAAATGGGGGCGGGAGTCCGAATGAGCAGTTCTTC. This encodes CASSINGGGSPNEQFF.

By share, this clonotype ranks as large. The CDR3: CASSQGTASEAFF. The CDR3 DNA follows: TGCGCCAGCAGCCAAGGGACAGCTAGTGAAGCTTTCTTT. The rearrangement links TRBV4-1 to TRBJ1-1, with a possible D match to TRBD1 (6 bases). Deletions cut 1 base from V and 7 bases from J, with 10 bases between. Germline V CDR1 and CDR2: MGHRA, YSYEKL. This CDR3 region has 13 residues.

This sequence joins TRBV27 and TRBJ1-1; D not resolved. This CDR3 has 13 amino acids. The germline V and J ends were trimmed by 2 bases and 1 base, with 5 bases remaining between them. CDR1 is MNHEY, CDR2 SMNVEV, per germline (reference sequence). DNA of the CDR3: TGTGCCAGCAGTTTAAACCAGAACACTGAAGCTTTCTTT. Protein product: CASSLNQNTEAFF.

The chain recombines TRBV7-6 with TRBJ1-2; possibly TRBD1 for D (6 bases). Germline V gene data show CDR1 as SGHVS and CDR2 as FNYEAQ. V was cut by 2 bases and J by 6 bases, with 25 bases left in between. This CDR3 contains 18 residues. The CDR3 here is CASSLWPGGTSEGNGYTF. The DNA of the CDR3 is TGTGCCAGCAGCTTATGGCCCGGGGGGACATCAGAAGGTAATGGCTACACCTTC.

Sample share makes this clonotype large. The chain links TRBV7-3 to TRBJ1-2, with TRBD1 as a possible D gene (6 bases). The V and J ends lost 3 bases and 4 bases respectively, with 9 bases between them. The CDR3 has 13 amino acids. Germline-derived CDR1 and CDR2 are SGHTA and FQGTGA. For the CDR3, the DNA is TGTGCCAGCAGCTTTGAACAGGGCTATGGCTACACCTTC. Its translation: CASSFEQGYGYTF. The entire variable domain, with the rest obtained from reference TRBV7-3 and TRBJ1-2, is as follows: GAGVSQTPSNKVTEKGKYVELRCDPISGHTALYWYRQSLGQGPEFLIYFQGTGAADDSGLPNDRFFAVRPEGSVSTLKIQRTERGDSAVYLCASSFEQGYGYTFGSGTRLTVV.

V gene TRBV12-3 or TRBV12-4 combines with J gene TRBJ2-1; D remains ambiguous. The CDR3 is 14 amino acids. Trimming left V 1 base short and J 6 bases short, with 10 bases between. The CDR3 DNA sequence: TGTGCCAGCAGTTTAGTTTCCCTCGTCAATGAGCAGTTCTTC. Translation gives CASSLVSLVNEQFF.

In its sample, this clonotype ranks as large. The chain joins TRBV6-5 to TRBJ1-1; D gene unclear. The CDR3 covers 12 residues. Germline values: CDR1 MNHEY, CDR2 SVGAGI. Deletions cut 2 bases from V and 6 bases from J, with 7 bases between. The CDR3 DNA reads TGTGCCAGCAGTTACATCGGGGCTGAAGCTTTCTTT. Its protein is CASSYIGAEAFF.

This clonotype occurred once. The CDR3 sequence: CSVGQGGEQFF. The CDR3 nucleotides are TGCAGCGTTGGGCAGGGAGGTGAGCAGTTCTTC. V usage is TRBV29-1 and J usage is TRBJ2-1; possibly TRBD2 for D (6 bases). V was pared by 4 bases and J by 9 bases, with 10 bases between. This CDR3 region has 11 residues. Germline V gives CDR1 SQVTM, CDR2 ANQGSEA.

The chain links TRBV2 to TRBJ2-7; 11 positions match TRBD2. The V gene's germline CDR1 is SNHLY and CDR2 FYNNEI. V lost 6 bases to trimming and J lost 3 bases; unmatched junction nucleotides: 4. The CDR3 runs 14 residues. The CDR3 DNA is TGTGCCAGCAGGGGACTAGCGGTAATCTACGAGCAGTACTTC. Translation gives CASRGLAVIYEQYF.

The rearrangement uses TRBV2 and TRBJ2-3; D remains ambiguous. This CDR3 is built from 13 residues. Germline CDR1 reads SNHLY; CDR2 reads FYNNEI. V was clipped by 10 bases and J by 0 bases, with 11 bases between them. The CDR3 is CATFHPSTDTQYF. The CDR3 DNA is TGTGCCACCTTCCACCCAAGCACAGATACGCAGTATTTT.

This clonotype was detected only once. The chain joins TRBV12-3 or TRBV12-4 to TRBJ1-1, with no clear D. V was trimmed by 10 bases and J by 0 bases, leaving 12 bases between them. The CDR3 sequence is 13 residues long. CDR3 nucleotide sequence: TGTGCCATCATGGACGGACTGAACACTGAAGCTTTCTTT. Its translation is CAIMDGLNTEAFF.

This clonotype was seen once. The chain uses TRBV6-2 or TRBV6-3 and TRBJ1-5; D not resolved. CDR1 and CDR2 (germline): MNHEY, SVGEGT. Trimming pared 2 bases from V and 3 bases from J, leaving 17 bases between. This CDR3 region has 17 residues. The DNA of the CDR3 is TGTGCCAGCAGTTACGGCCCCCAGGAGAGGGACAATCAGCCCCAGCATTTT. It translates to CASSYGPQERDNQPQHF.

V usage is TRBV29-1 and J usage is TRBJ2-7; D may be TRBD1 (5 bases). V was clipped by 3 bases and J by 2 bases, with 5 bases between them. This CDR3 spans 11 amino acids. Germline CDR1 SQVTM, CDR2 ANQGSEA. The CDR3 nucleotides are TGCAGCGTTGAGGACACCTACGAGCAGTACTTC. Translated, it gives CSVEDTYEQYF.

In its sample, this clonotype was seen once. This rearrangement joins TRBV5-1 to TRBJ2-3, with D perhaps TRBD1 (6 bases). The germline V gene has CDR1 SGHRS and CDR2 YFSETQ. V gave up 4 bases and J gave up 0 bases, with 15 bases separating them. The CDR3 loop spans 16 amino acids. The CDR3 region is CASSLQGTTSTDTQYF. The CDR3 region has the DNA TGCGCCAGCAGCCTTCAGGGGACAACTAGCACAGATACGCAGTATTTT.

This rearrangement joins TRBV7-2 to TRBJ2-4; tentative D call: TRBD2 (5 bases). V gave up 0 bases and J gave up 5 bases, with 8 bases separating them. Germline V gene data show CDR1 as SGHTA and CDR2 as FQGNSA. The CDR3 consists of 14 residues. The CDR3 is CASSLADYENIQYF. CDR3 in DNA: TGTGCCAGCAGCTTAGCAGACTACGAAAACATTCAGTACTTC.

The rearrangement links TRBV27 to TRBJ2-2; the D gene is possibly TRBD2 (5 bases). CDR1 and CDR2 (germline): MNHEY, SMNVEV (reference sequence). This CDR3 contains 13 residues. Trimming pared 3 bases from V and 7 bases from J, leaving 9 bases between. Here the CDR3 reads CASSFTRIGELFF. The CDR3 DNA reads TGTGCCAGCAGTTTCACTAGGATCGGGGAGCTGTTTTTT.

The chain employs TRBV5-4 and TRBJ1-1; 8 bases agree with TRBD1. In germline, CDR1 is SGHNT, CDR2 YYREEE (reference sequence). The CDR3 length is 15 residues. Trimming took 2 bases from V and 0 from J; bases not matched to a gene: 3. The CDR3 bases are TGTGCCAGCAGCTTTGGGACAGGCATGAACACTGAAGCTTTCTTT. The encoded protein is CASSFGTGMNTEAFF. Using reference TRBV5-4 and TRBJ1-1 for the parts outside the CDR3, the full variable domain is ETGVTQSPTHLIKTRGQQVTLRCSSQSGHNTVSWYQQALGQGPQFIFQYYREEENGRGNFPPRFSGLQFPNYSSELNVNALELDDSALYLCASSFGTGMNTEAFFGQGTRLTVV.

V and J are TRBV7-9 and TRBJ2-1, with no clear D. The CDR3 runs 12 residues. Trimming shortened V by 5 bases and J by 4 bases, and 6 bases separated the two germline ends. Germline V gives CDR1 SEHNR, CDR2 FQNEAQ (reference sequence). The CDR3 DNA is TGTGCCAGCAGCCCAAGATACAATGAGCAGTTCTTC. It is translated as CASSPRYNEQFF. The full variable domain, with the rest looked up from reference TRBV7-9 and TRBJ2-1, is DTGVSQNPRHKITKRGQNVTFRCDPISEHNRLYWYRQTLGQGPEFLTYFQNEAQLEKSRLLSDRFSAERPKGSFSTLEIQRTEQGDSAMYLCASSPRYNEQFFGPGTRLTVL.

The V gene is TRBV19, the J gene TRBJ2-1, with 10 bases fitting TRBD2. Trimming cost V 7 bases and J 5 bases; bases outside gene matches: 5. This CDR3 has 14 residues. Per germline, CDR1 LNHDA and CDR2 SQIVND (reference sequence). The CDR3 DNA reads TGTGCCAGTAAAACTAGCGGGGATCACAATGAGCAGTTCTTC. Its protein is CASKTSGDHNEQFF.

The chain couples TRBV5-1 to TRBJ2-7, with 9 bases that match TRBD1. The germline V gene encodes CDR1 SGHRS and CDR2 YFSETQ. Trimming took 1 base from V and 6 from J; bases not matched to a gene: 2. This CDR3 has 13 amino acids. In DNA form, the CDR3 reads TGCGCCAGCAGCTTGTGGACAGGGGCCGAGCAGTACTTC. It codes for CASSLWTGAEQYF.